This T cell receptor beta chain was sequenced for a study of blood T cells in healthy people across ages. Study-level background: T cells yielded about one barcoded beta molecule per two cells through template switching. Study-level points and caveats: As naive T cell percentage varied, TCR beta diversity correlated strongly with it. Shifts in expanded clonotypes may have been confounded by donor CMV status, which was unknown.

Together with a sample-barcoded 5' primer, a J-beta primer mix was included in a second PCR lasting roughly 6 to 12 cycles. Every cDNA molecule bore a tag from a template-switch adaptor containing 12 random nucleotides. From the 5' RACE reads, TCRdb called clonotypes with MiXCR, one entry per CDR3 protein. This sample has 800,000 or so distinct CDR3 sequences, with 62% found just once. With regard to this clonotype: Its antigen remains unidentified.

Germline assignment: CDR1 SGHRS and CDR2 YFSETQ. Trimming left V 0 bases short and J 11 bases short, with 17 bases between. The CDR3 consists of 14 residues. The TCR was taken from a man aged 25-45 years in good health. The sample consisted of blood. The chain joins TRBV5-1 to TRBJ1-1; possible D gene TRBD1, 5 bases. In DNA form, the CDR3 reads TGCGCCAGCAGCTTGGAAGGCGGGGGGGATGAGGCTTTCTTT. This codes for CASSLEGGGDEAFF.